The clone carrying this TCR beta chain has a handful of counts. Its antigen is unidentified. The related graft donor's blood sample was taken on the day of bone marrow donation. This entry belongs to a study of T cells after posttransplantation cyclophosphamide. The study, taken as a whole, reports: TRB overlap between skin or GI tissue T cells and blood was limited. Donor CD8+ memory clones often dominated recipient blood repertoires at later times.

Trimming pared 6 bases from V and 2 bases from J, leaving 14 bases between. The CDR3 length is 15 residues. Germline V gives CDR1 MDHEN, CDR2 SYDVKM. Sequencing was performed with immunoSEQ multiplex PCR; in TCRdb, only in-frame clones are kept and a portion is missing. Of about 22,000 clones in the sample, 73% are singletons; the top ten hold about 0.61%. The receptor was isolated from a woman aged 60-75 years in good health, CMV-negative, and a related stem cell transplant donor. The chain recombines TRBV28 with TRBJ1-5; D call uncertain. Sequencing was done on a sample of memory CD4+ T cells sorted from PBMCs. The CDR3 DNA sequence: TGTGCCAGCAGCCCTAATGGGGAGGGCAATCAGCCCCAGCATTTT. Protein: CASSPNGEGNQPQHF.